These T cell receptor beta chains were read from a single sample in a study of T cells in Graves' hyperthyroidism and ophthalmopathy. TCRdb ran MiXCR on the multiplex PCR reads and lists one entry per CDR3 protein. Of about 580,000 distinct CDR3 sequences in the sample, just over 45% were seen once. The material sequenced was peripheral blood or thyroid tissue (not recorded which). The receptors derive from a woman aged 18-29 years with Graves' hyperthyroidism. The CDR3 runs from the conserved cysteine through the conserved F or W. The D gene is left open where the match is weak. Not every row has a clone size; where given, it reads once, few, many or a size class.

CDR3,DNA,J,V,size,D
CASSLARGANVLTF,TGTGCCAGCAGCTTGGCGCGGGGGGCCAACGTCCTGACTTTC,TRBJ2-6,TRBV5-6,many,NA
CSGWQASGNTIYF,TGCAGTGGATGGCAGGCCTCTGGAAACACCATATATTTT,TRBJ1-3,TRBV20-1,NA,NA
CASRGTGDDTEAFF,TGTGCCAGCAGGGGAACAGGGGACGACACTGAAGCTTTCTTT,TRBJ1-1,TRBV13,NA,TRBD1
CASSRGGVSSEQPQHF,TGTGCCAGCAGCCGAGGCGGGGTTAGTTCCGAGCAGCCCCAGCATTTT,TRBJ1-5,TRBV5-5,many,NA
CASSPQAGAVTEAFF,TGTGCCAGCAGCCCCCAAGCAGGGGCGGTGACTGAAGCTTTCTTT,TRBJ1-1,TRBV7-3,NA,NA
CASSIASGIQYEQYF,TGTGCCAGTAGTATAGCTAGCGGAATCCAATACGAGCAGTACTTC,TRBJ2-7,TRBV19,NA,TRBD2
CASSVDGGGTSYEQYF,TGTGCCAGCAGCGTAGATGGCGGGGGGACATCCTACGAGCAGTACTTC,TRBJ2-7,TRBV9,NA,TRBD2
CASSTRQGLLTGELFF,TGTGCCAGCAGTACCAGACAGGGCCTTTTGACCGGGGAGCTGTTTTTT,TRBJ2-2,TRBV12-3/TRBV12-4,few,TRBD1
CASSASRDRGDEKLFF,TGTGCCAGCAGTGCATCCCGCGACAGGGGTGATGAAAAACTGTTTTTT,TRBJ1-4,TRBV2,many,TRBD1
CASSHHGTGAVRAFF,TGTGCCAGCAGCCACCACGGGACAGGGGCAGTTCGGGCTTTCTTT,TRBJ1-1,TRBV12-3/TRBV12-4,many,TRBD1
CATSAYDSTDTQYF,TGTGCCACCAGCGCCTATGACAGCACAGATACGCAGTATTTT,TRBJ2-3,TRBV24-1,NA,NA
CASSLAGNSYEQYF,TGCGCCAGCAGCCTCGCCGGGAACTCCTACGAGCAGTACTTC,TRBJ2-7,TRBV7-9,medium-sized,NA
CASSLLEGRQETQYF,TGTGCCAGCAGCTTATTGGAAGGCAGGCAGGAGACCCAGTACTTC,TRBJ2-5,TRBV7-2,many,NA
CAISESTGRAEAFF,TGTGCCATCAGTGAGTCGACAGGGCGGGCTGAAGCTTTCTTT,TRBJ1-1,TRBV10-3,many,TRBD1
CSAIHKADRGYYGYTF,TGCAGTGCCATCCATAAAGCAGACAGGGGATACTATGGCTACACCTTC,TRBJ1-2,TRBV20-1,many,TRBD1
CATSERTGSAYEQYF,TGTGCCACCAGTGAGCGGACAGGGAGCGCCTACGAGCAGTACTTC,TRBJ2-7,TRBV24-1,NA,TRBD1
CASSLGLSSGRSPRKYEQYF,TGCGCCAGCAGCTTGGGGCTCTCTAGCGGGAGGAGCCCCCGTAAATACGAGCAGTACTTC,TRBJ2-7,TRBV5-1,few,TRBD2
CASSFTPFYEQYF,TGTGCCAGCAGCTTTACCCCTTTCTACGAGCAGTACTTC,TRBJ2-7,TRBV7-9,NA,NA
CASSISGSWNEQFF,TGTGCCAGTAGCATTAGCGGGAGTTGGAATGAGCAGTTCTTC,TRBJ2-1,TRBV19,NA,TRBD2
CSARVAGVEDEQYF,TGCAGTGCTAGAGTGGCGGGAGTGGAGGACGAGCAGTACTTC,TRBJ2-7,TRBV20-1,NA,TRBD2
CASSQGQGARGDQPQHF,TGTGCCAGCAGCCAGGGACAGGGGGCAAGGGGCGATCAGCCCCAGCATTTT,TRBJ1-5,TRBV6-5,many,TRBD1
CASRFGTSGKSAYNEQFF,TGTGCCAGCAGATTCGGGACTAGCGGGAAAAGCGCCTACAATGAGCAGTTCTTC,TRBJ2-1,TRBV7-8,few,TRBD2
CSSQGRSSYEQYF,TGCAGCAGCCAGGGACGGAGCTCCTACGAGCAGTACTTC,TRBJ2-7,TRBV29-1,once,NA
CASSATQGFFSGANVLTF,TGTGCCAGCAGCGCCACGCAAGGGTTTTTCTCTGGGGCCAACGTCCTGACTTTC,TRBJ2-6,TRBV12-3/TRBV12-4,NA,NA